Listed below are T cell receptor beta chains from one sample, sequenced in a study of cytomegalovirus exposure and HLA in healthy donors. Only in-frame clones appear in the TCRdb table, and some are missing; sequencing was by immunoSEQ multiplex PCR. The sample lists about 130,000 clones; 81% were seen once. The specimen sequenced was PBMCs. These receptors came from a man aged 18 to 30 in good health and CMV-seropositive. The CDR3 runs from the conserved cysteine through the conserved F or W. The D gene is left open where the match is weak. Only some rows state a clone size, as once, few, many or a class for expanded clones.

V gene	clone size	J gene	D gene	CDR3 DNA	CDR3 protein
TRBV7-9	-	TRBJ1-6	TRBD1	TGTGCCAGCAGCTTGGTCTCAGGGGGGAATTCACCCCTCCACTTT	CASSLVSGGNSPLHF
TRBV7-6	-	TRBJ2-4	TRBD2	TGTGCCAGCAGCTTGGGACTACGTGAAAACATTCAGTACTTC	CASSLGLRENIQYF
TRBV14	few	TRBJ1-2	TRBD1	TGTGCCAGCAGCCAAGAAGGTATGGGACAGCCAGGCAGGATCTATGGCTACACCTTC	CASSQEGMGQPGRIYGYTF
TRBV19	-	TRBJ1-5	-	TGTGCCAGTAGTATCGCGCATGCGCGTGATCAGCCCCAGCATTTT	CASSIAHARDQPQHF
TRBV2	-	TRBJ1-1	-	TGTGCCAGCAGCTCGGACAGAAACACTGAAGCTTTCTTT	CASSSDRNTEAFF
TRBV28	-	TRBJ2-7	TRBD1	TGTGCCAGCAGTTCAATAAAAATACCGGGACAGGGGTCCTACGAGCAGTACTTC	CASSSIKIPGQGSYEQYF
TRBV6-4	few	TRBJ2-1	-	TGTGCCAGCAGTGATACCGACAGGACCCTCAATGAGCAGTTCTTC	CASSDTDRTLNEQFF
TRBV19	-	TRBJ1-5	TRBD1	TGTGCCAGTAGTGTCGACAGGGTAGGACAGCCCCAGCATTTT	CASSVDRVGQPQHF
TRBV14	-	TRBJ2-7	TRBD2	TGTGCCAGCAGCCAAGGATACAGGCTGCTGGGGACTAGCTCCTACGAGCAGTACTTC	CASSQGYRLLGTSSYEQYF
TRBV6-4	-	TRBJ2-7	TRBD1	TGTGCCAACCACTCCGGGACAGGTCTCTACGAGCAGTACTTC	CANHSGTGLYEQYF
TRBV7-9	-	TRBJ2-5	TRBD1	TGTGCCAGCAGCCCCCGGACAGGGATAGAGACCCAGTACTTC	CASSPRTGIETQYF
TRBV2	-	TRBJ2-3	TRBD2	TGTGCCAGCAGTGAATTGGGACTAGCGGAGGCCACAGATACGCAGTATTTT	CASSELGLAEATDTQYF
TRBV6-1	-	TRBJ2-4	TRBD2	TGTGCCAGCAGGGGACTAGCGGTCGGCATTCAGTACTTC	CASRGLAVGIQYF
TRBV28	-	TRBJ1-6	-	TGTGCCAGCATGGAGGGAAATTCACCCCTCCACTTT	CASMEGNSPLHF
TRBV18	-	TRBJ2-7	TRBD2	TGTGCCAGCTCACCAAGCGGGACTTTTAACGAGCAGTACTTC	CASSPSGTFNEQYF
TRBV30	-	TRBJ1-3	-	TGTTCCGGGGGGATCTCTGGAAACACCATATATTTT	CSGGISGNTIYF
TRBV19	-	TRBJ1-1	TRBD1	TGTGCCAGTAGTATGCGACCGGACAGGGGACCGACTGAAGCTTTCTTT	CASSMRPDRGPTEAFF
TRBV5-6	-	TRBJ2-5	TRBD1	TGTGCCAGCAGCTCGCATTTAGAGAACAGGGGAGAGACCCAGTACTTC	CASSSHLENRGETQYF
TRBV28	-	TRBJ2-7	TRBD1	TGTGCCAGCCGGGACAGTACTTACGAGCAGTACTTC	CASRDSTYEQYF
TRBV5-4	few	TRBJ1-1	TRBD1	TGTGCCAGCAGGAGGGACAGGGAGGACACTGAAGCTTTCTTT	CASRRDREDTEAFF
TRBV5-1	-	TRBJ1-6	TRBD1	TGCGCCAGCAGCTTGGCCATAGGACAGGGGAATTCACCCCTCCACTTT	CASSLAIGQGNSPLHF
TRBV5-6	-	TRBJ1-6	-	TGTGCCAGCAGCAGGGGAAAAGGACAACATTCACCCCTCCACTTT	CASSRGKGQHSPLHF